A single sample gave rise to the 8 T cell receptor beta chains below, sequenced in a study of CD8+CD57+ T cells in acquired aplastic anemia. Template material for TCR beta VDJ and CDR3 profiling consisted of genomic DNA. Each CDR3 protein gets one entry after TCRdb re-called the reads with MiXCR. The sample yields roughly 130,000 distinct CDR3 sequences, 48% seen once. Input material: sorted CD4+, CD8+, or CD8+CD57+ T cells (not recorded which) from PBMCs. These receptors were collected from a human donor in good health, serving as a control.

The V call is TRBV20-1, the J call TRBJ2-3; no clear D. Germline V lookup: CDR1 DFQATT, CDR2 SNEGSKA (reference sequence). Trimming cost V 5 bases and J 6 bases, with 18 bases left between them. The CDR3 is 14 residues long. CDR3 sequence reads: CSAHGRHREDTQYF. CDR3 DNA: TGCAGTGCTCATGGTAGACACCGAGAGGATACGCAGTATTTT.

Comments on this clonotype: An end of the junction does not agree with germline; a read error may underlie this. This sequence joins TRBV24-1 and TRBJ2-7; D is ambiguous. CDR1 is KGHDR, CDR2 SFDVKD, per germline. The CDR3 contains 13 residues. The CDR3 loop is CAISESGQYEQYF. In DNA form, the CDR3 reads TGTGCCATCAGTGAATCGGGCCAGTACGAGCAGTACTTC.

Many counts were recorded for this clonotype. CDR3 region: CASRYDRGQTEAFF. Written as DNA, the CDR3 is TGTGCCAGCAGGTATGACAGGGGACAGACTGAAGCTTTCTTT. The chain uses TRBV6-5 and TRBJ1-1; 8 bases are shared with TRBD1. This CDR3 has 14 residues. The germline V gene has CDR1 MNHEY and CDR2 SVGAGI. Germline trimming cut 6 bases from V and 5 bases from J; bases unmatched to any gene: 8.

Only a few counts were recorded for this clonotype. The chain has TRBV18 and TRBJ2-7; D is unclear. In germline, CDR1 is KGHSH, CDR2 LQKENI. V was cut by 3 bases and J by 4 bases, with 16 bases left in between. CDR3 length: 15 residues. DNA of the CDR3: TGTGCCAGCTCACCGAACTCTGAGACAATGTACGAGCAGTACTTC. Amino acids: CASSPNSETMYEQYF.

V is TRBV7-2 and J is TRBJ2-7; TRBD2 aligns across 14 bases. Per the germline V gene, CDR1 is SGHTA and CDR2 is FQGNSA. V was clipped by 3 bases and J by 4 bases; unmatched bases: 2. This CDR3 is 15 amino acids long. This CDR3 reads CASSLTSGGGYEQYF. The CDR3 nucleotides read TGTGCCAGCAGCTTGACTAGCGGGGGGGGGTACGAGCAGTACTTC.

The chain carries TRBV12-3 or TRBV12-4 and TRBJ2-1; TRBD1 agrees at 10 bases. The junction had 5 bases not matched to a gene; V was cut back by 7 bases and J by 5 bases. The CDR3 sequence is 14 residues long. The CDR3 sequence: CASNRDRGNNEQFF. CDR3 DNA: TGTGCCAGCAACCGGGACAGGGGAAACAATGAGCAGTTCTTC.

This clonotype was found many times. The CDR3 DNA sequence: TGTGCCAGCAGTGATTCGGGGTTTAACTATGGCTACACCTTC. Translation: CASSDSGFNYGYTF. V usage is TRBV25-1 and J usage is TRBJ1-2; D gene uncertain. The V end lost 3 bases, the J end lost 1 base, and 9 bases lay between the germline ends. The CDR3 runs 14 residues. Germline lookup yields CDR1 MGHDK and CDR2 SYGVNS.

The rearrangement uses TRBV20-1 and TRBJ2-1; 8 bases are shared with TRBD2. With 6 bases clipped from V and 9 bases from J, the junction kept 7 bases outside the gene matches. This CDR3 contains 12 residues. The germline CDR1 and CDR2 sequences are DFQATT and SNEGSKA (reference sequence). The CDR3 nucleotides read TGCAGTGCCCCGGGACTAGTATTTGAGCAGTTCTTC. It is translated as CSAPGLVFEQFF.